Sequencing of this T cell receptor beta chain was carried out in a study of graft-versus-host responses after intestinal transplantation. Study findings and constraints: Circulating GvH clone levels at their peak were associated with HvG declines (early post-transplant).

CDR3 length equals 15 residues. The junction had 2 bases not matched to a gene; V was cut back by 2 bases and J by 8 bases. The germline V gene has CDR1 MRHNA and CDR2 SNTAGT. Only in-frame clones appear in the TCRdb table, and some are missing; sequencing was by immunoSEQ multiplex PCR. The sample lists roughly 12,000 clones, less than 85% seen once, with 7% to 9.5% in the top ten. As for this clone: The antigen remains unidentified.

The specimen was PBMCs, collected roughly 290 days after intestinal transplant. The TCR comes from a human patient who received an intestinal transplant, so some T cells may come from the graft donor. The genes are TRBV6-4 and TRBJ2-1; 14 bases align to TRBD2. The CDR3 reads CASSDGTSGSDEQFF. In DNA, the CDR3 is TGTGCCAGCAGTGACGGGACTAGCGGGAGTGATGAGCAGTTCTTC.